This record looks at one T cell receptor (beta chain) sequence and its context. Its antigen is unidentified. TCRdb fed the RT-PCR reads into MiXCR, producing one record per CDR3 protein. This table holds 860,000 or so distinct CDR3 sequences, around 20% found once. This sample was taken from a study of response to subunit inactivated influenza vaccine. Regarding the study as a whole: It was the authors' suggestion that each seasonal influenza vaccination recruits few new T cells.

This TCR was recovered from a man over 45 who received an inactivated influenza vaccine. The sequenced sample was PBMCs from blood, obtained 4 to 6 days after vaccination.

The CDR3 is CASSHSGLAGGKYEQYF. CDR3 nucleotides: TGTGCCAGCAGCCATAGCGGACTAGCGGGGGGGAAATACGAGCAGTACTTC. V is TRBV4-2 and J is TRBJ2-7, with 15 bases lining up with TRBD2. The CDR3 consists of 17 residues. The J segment lost 4 bases and the V segment lost 3 bases, leaving 7 bases of the junction unmatched. The V gene's germline CDR1 is LGHNA and CDR2 YNFKEQ.